This TCR beta chain was sequenced for a study of T-cell reconstitution after alpha-beta-depleted transplantation in children. Study outcomes and limitations: As was reported, about two months after transplant, alpha-beta T cells came from several hundred expanded graft clones.

For TCRbeta, the library was prepared with unique molecular identifiers. From the PCR reads, TCRdb called clonotypes with MiXCR, one entry per CDR3 protein. The sample has some 150,000 distinct CDR3 sequences; 8.8% are singletons. Germline assignment: CDR1 DFQATT and CDR2 SNEGSKA (reference sequence). Trimming cost V 6 bases and J 7 bases; bases outside gene matches: 9. The CDR3 has 13 amino acids. Details on this clonotype: Its antigen is unidentified.

This receptor was identified in a female patient under 10 years old who had a stem cell transplant for congenital amegakaryocytic thrombocytopenia, so the T cells may come from the graft donor. The material was PBMCs, mostly from graft donor cells, obtained 180 days after TCRalphabeta/CD19-depleted stem cell transplant. The chain employs TRBV20-1 and TRBJ1-2, with TRBD1 matching over 9 bases. The CDR3: CSARRDRDLGYTF. The CDR3 bases are TGCAGTGCGCGCCGGGACAGGGATCTTGGCTACACCTTC.